Sequencing of this TCR beta chain was carried out in a study of shared clonotypes between healthy human individuals. Deep-level settings were used for running the assay. Unsorted PBMC replicate PCRs used about 310 ng DNA, 25,000 to 30,000 T cell genomes. Study processing details: ImmunoSEQ junction-only sequences lacked quality scores, so their filtering differed. The data were produced by immunoSEQ multiplex PCR, yet TCRdb's version contains in-frame clones alone and is incomplete. The V and J calls and clone size are taken from that table; D and trimming were inferred from the DNA. The data show about 560,000 clones, around 76% seen once. Germline CDR1 is MNHEY and CDR2 is SMNVEV (reference sequence). The CDR3 runs to 14 residues. V was cut by 3 bases and J by 2 bases, with 8 bases left in between. Participating donors were healthy, HIV-negative adults free of recent acute infections or vaccinations.

This chain connects TRBV27 to TRBJ2-1, with a possible D match to TRBD2 (5 bases). The source material was PBMCs. The sequence came from a woman between 40 and 55 years old in good health. Some clones in this sample may be carry-over from other donors' samples. The CDR3 sequence: CASSLDSPYNEQFF. The CDR3 DNA reads TGTGCCAGCAGTTTGGACTCCCCCTACAATGAGCAGTTCTTC.